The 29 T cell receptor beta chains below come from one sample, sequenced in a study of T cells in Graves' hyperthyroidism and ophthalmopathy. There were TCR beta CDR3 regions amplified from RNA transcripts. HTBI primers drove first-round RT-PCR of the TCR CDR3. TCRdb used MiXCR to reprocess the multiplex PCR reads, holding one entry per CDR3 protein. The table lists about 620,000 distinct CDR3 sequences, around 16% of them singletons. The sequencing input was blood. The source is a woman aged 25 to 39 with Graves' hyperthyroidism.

The chain's CDR3 is CSARDPRKTDTQYF. The DNA for the CDR3 is TGCAGTGCTAGAGATCCCCGGAAAACAGATACGCAGTATTTT. The chain combines TRBV20-1 with TRBJ2-3; D is unclear. The germline V gene encodes CDR1 DFQATT and CDR2 SNEGSKA (reference sequence). Trimming cost V 0 bases and J 3 bases, with 10 bases left between them. The CDR3 has 14 amino acids.

The CDR3 nucleotides read TGCAGCGTACGACAGGGGGCGAATGAAGCTTTCTTT. Encoded protein: CSVRQGANEAFF. This sequence joins TRBV29-1 and TRBJ1-1, with 10 bases aligning to TRBD1. The CDR3 length is 12 residues. Germline assignment: CDR1 SQVTM and CDR2 ANQGSEA. With 6 bases clipped from V and 7 bases from J, the junction kept 5 bases outside the gene matches.

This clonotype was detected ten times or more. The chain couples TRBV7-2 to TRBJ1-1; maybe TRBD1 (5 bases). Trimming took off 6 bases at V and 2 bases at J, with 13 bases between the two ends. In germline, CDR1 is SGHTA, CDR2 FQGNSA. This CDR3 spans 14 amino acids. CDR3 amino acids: CASSLGGFNTEAFF. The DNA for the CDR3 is TGTGCCAGCAGTTTGGGGGGTTTCAACACTGAAGCTTTCTTT.

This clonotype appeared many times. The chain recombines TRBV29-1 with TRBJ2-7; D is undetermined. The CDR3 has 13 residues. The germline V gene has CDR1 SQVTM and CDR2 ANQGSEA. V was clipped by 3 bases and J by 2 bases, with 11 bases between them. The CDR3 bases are TGCAGCGTTGAGGTGACAAACACCTACGAGCAGTACTTC. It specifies CSVEVTNTYEQYF.

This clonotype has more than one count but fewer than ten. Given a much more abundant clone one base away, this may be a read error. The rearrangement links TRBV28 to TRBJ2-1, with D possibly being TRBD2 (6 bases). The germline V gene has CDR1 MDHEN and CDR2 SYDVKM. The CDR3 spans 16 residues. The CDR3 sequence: CASSPLAGSSYSEQFF. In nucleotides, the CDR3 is TGTGCCAGCAGTCCCCTCGCGGGAAGCTCCTACAGTGAGCAGTTCTTC.

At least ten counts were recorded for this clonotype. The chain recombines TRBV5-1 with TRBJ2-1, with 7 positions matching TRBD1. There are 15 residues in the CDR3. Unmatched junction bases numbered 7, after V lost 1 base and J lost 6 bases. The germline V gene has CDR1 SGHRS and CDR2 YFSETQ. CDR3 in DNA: TGCGCCAGCAGCTTGTTAGGGGGCCATTCCAATGAGCAGTTCTTC. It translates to CASSLLGGHSNEQFF. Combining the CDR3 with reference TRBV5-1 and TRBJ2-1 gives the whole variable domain KAGVTQTPRYLIKTRGQQVTLSCSPISGHRSVSWYQQTPGQGLQFLFEYFSETQRNKGNFPGRFSGRQFSNSRSEMNVSTLELGDSALYLCASSLLGGHSNEQFFGPGTRLTVL.

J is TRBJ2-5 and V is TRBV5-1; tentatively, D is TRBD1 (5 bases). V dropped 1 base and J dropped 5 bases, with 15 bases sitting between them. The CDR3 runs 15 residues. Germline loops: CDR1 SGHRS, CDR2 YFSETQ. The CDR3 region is CASSLLAQVGETQYF. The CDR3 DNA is TGCGCCAGCAGCTTGTTAGCACAGGTGGGGGAGACCCAGTACTTC.

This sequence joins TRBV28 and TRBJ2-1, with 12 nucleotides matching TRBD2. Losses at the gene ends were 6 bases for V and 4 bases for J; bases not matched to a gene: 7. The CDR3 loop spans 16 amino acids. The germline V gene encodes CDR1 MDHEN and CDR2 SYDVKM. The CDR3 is CASSRGGTSGYNEQFF. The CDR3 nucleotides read TGTGCCAGCAGCCGAGGGGGGACTAGCGGGTACAATGAGCAGTTCTTC. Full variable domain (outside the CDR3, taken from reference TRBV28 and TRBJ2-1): DVKVTQSSRYLVKRTGEKVFLECVQDMDHENMFWYRQDPGLGLRLIYFSYDVKMKEKGDIPEGYSVSREKKERFSLILESASTNQTSMYLCASSRGGTSGYNEQFFGPGTRLTVL.

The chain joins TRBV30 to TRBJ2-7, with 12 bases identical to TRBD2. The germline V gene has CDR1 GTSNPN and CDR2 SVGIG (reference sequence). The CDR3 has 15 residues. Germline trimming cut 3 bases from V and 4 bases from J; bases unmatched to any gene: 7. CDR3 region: CAWSLAGGPLYEQYF. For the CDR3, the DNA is TGTGCCTGGAGCCTAGCGGGAGGGCCATTGTACGAGCAGTACTTC.

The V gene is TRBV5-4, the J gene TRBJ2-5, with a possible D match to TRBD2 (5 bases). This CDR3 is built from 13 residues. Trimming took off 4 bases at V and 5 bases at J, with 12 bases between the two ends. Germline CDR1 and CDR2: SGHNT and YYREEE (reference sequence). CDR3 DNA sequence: TGTGCCAGCAGCCGAGGGATGGGGGAGACCCAGTACTTC. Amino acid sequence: CASSRGMGETQYF.

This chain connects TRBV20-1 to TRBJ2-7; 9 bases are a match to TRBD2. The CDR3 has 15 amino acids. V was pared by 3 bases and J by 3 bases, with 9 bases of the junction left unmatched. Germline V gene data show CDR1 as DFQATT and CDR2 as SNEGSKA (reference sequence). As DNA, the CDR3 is TGCAGTGCTAGCCGACCGGGACTAGCTGACTACGAGCAGTACTTC. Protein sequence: CSASRPGLADYEQYF.

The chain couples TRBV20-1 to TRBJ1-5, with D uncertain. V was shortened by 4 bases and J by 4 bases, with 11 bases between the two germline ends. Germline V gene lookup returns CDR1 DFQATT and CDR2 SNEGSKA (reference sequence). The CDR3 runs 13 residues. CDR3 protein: CSAKWGGNQPQHF. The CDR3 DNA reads TGCAGTGCTAAGTGGGGAGGTAATCAGCCCCAGCATTTT.

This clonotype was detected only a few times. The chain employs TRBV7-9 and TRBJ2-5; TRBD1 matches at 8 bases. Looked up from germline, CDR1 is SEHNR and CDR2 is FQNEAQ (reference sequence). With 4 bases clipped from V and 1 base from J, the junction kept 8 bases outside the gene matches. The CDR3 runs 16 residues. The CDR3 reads CASSWGQEVPQETQYF. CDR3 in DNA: TGTGCCAGCAGCTGGGGACAGGAGGTCCCCCAAGAGACCCAGTACTTC.

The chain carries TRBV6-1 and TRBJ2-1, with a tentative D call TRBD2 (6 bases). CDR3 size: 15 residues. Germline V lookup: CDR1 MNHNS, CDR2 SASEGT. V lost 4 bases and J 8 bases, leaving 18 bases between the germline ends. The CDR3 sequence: CASSAPGLSGDEQFF. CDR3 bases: TGTGCCAGCAGTGCACCGGGACTCTCGGGCGATGAGCAGTTCTTC.

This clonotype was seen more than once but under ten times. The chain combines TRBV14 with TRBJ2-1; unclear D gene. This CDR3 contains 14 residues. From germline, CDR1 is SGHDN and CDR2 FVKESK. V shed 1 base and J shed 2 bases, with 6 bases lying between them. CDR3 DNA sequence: TGTGCCAGCAGCCAAGTTGCTGCCTACAATGAGCAGTTCTTC. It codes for CASSQVAAYNEQFF.

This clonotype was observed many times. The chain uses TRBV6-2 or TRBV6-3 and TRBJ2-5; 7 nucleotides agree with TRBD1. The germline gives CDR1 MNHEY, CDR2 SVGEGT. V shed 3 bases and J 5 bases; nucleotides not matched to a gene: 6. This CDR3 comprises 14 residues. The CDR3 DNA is TGTGCCAGCAGTTATACGGGACAGTATGAGACCCAGTACTTC. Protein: CASSYTGQYETQYF.

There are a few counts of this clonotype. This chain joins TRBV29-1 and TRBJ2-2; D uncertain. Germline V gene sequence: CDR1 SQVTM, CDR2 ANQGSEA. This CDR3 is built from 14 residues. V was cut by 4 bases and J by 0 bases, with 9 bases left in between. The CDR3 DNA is TGCAGCGTTGGGACCGTTACGAACACCGGGGAGCTGTTTTTT. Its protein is CSVGTVTNTGELFF.

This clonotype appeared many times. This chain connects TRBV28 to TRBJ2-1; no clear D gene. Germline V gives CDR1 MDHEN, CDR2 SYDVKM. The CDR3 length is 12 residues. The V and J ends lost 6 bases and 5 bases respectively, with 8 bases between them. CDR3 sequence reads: CASRRANNEQFF. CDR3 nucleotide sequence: TGTGCCAGCAGACGGGCCAACAATGAGCAGTTCTTC.

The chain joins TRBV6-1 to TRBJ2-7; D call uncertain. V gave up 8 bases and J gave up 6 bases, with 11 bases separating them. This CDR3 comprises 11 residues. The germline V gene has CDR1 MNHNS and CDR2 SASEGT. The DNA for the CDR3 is TGTGCCAGCCGTCAATCCGGCGAGCAGTACTTC. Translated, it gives CASRQSGEQYF.

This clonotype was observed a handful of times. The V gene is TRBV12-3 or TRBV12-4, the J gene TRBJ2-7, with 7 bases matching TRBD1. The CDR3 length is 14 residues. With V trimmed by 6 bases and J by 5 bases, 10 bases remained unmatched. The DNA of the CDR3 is TGTGCCAGCAGCCCCCAGACAGGGCTTGACGAGCAGTACTTC. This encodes CASSPQTGLDEQYF.

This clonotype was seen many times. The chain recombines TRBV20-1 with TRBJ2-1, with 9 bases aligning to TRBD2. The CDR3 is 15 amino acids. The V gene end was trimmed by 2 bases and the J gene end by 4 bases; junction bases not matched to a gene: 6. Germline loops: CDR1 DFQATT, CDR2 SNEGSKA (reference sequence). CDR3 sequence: CSARHPSGAYNEQFF. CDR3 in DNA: TGCAGTGCTAGACATCCTAGCGGGGCATACAATGAGCAGTTCTTC.

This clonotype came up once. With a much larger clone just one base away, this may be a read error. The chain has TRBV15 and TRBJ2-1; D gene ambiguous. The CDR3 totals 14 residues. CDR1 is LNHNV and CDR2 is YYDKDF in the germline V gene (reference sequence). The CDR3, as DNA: TGTGCCACCGGCAGTGTAGGTCGAGACAATGAGCAGTTCTTC. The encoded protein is CATGSVGRDNEQFF.

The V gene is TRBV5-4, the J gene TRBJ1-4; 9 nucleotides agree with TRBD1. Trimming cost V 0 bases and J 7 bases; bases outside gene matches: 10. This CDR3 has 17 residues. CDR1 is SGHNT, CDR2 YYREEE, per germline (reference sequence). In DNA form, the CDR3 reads TGTGCCAGCAGCTTGGCACCGCCGGGACAGGGCCTTGAAAAACTGTTTTTT. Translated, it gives CASSLAPPGQGLEKLFF.

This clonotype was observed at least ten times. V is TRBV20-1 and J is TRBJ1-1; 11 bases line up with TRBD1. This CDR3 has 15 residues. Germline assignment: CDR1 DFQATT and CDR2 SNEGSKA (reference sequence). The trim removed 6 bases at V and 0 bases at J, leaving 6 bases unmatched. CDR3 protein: CSARGQGAVNTEAFF. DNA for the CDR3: TGCAGTGCCCGTGGACAGGGGGCGGTGAACACTGAAGCTTTCTTT.

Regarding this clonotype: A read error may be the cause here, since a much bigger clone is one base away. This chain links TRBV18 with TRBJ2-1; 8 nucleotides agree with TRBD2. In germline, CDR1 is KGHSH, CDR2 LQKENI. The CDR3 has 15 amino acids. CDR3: CASSKRAAGVNEQSF. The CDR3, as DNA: TGTGCCAGCTCAAAACGGGCAGCGGGAGTCAATGAGCAGTCCTTC.

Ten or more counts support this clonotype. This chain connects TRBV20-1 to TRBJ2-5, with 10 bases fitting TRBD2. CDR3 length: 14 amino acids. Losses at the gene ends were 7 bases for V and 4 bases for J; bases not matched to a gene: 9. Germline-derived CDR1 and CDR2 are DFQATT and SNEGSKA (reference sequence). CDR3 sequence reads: CSGPSGSLRETQYF. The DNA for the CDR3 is TGCAGTGGGCCTAGCGGGAGTTTGAGAGAGACCCAGTACTTC.

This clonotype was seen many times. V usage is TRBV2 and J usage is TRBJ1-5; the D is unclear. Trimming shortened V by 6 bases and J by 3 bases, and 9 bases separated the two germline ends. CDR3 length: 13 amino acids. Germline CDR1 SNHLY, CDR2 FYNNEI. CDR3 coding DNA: TGTGCCAGCAGGCCACTTAACAATCAGCCCCAGCATTTT. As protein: CASRPLNNQPQHF. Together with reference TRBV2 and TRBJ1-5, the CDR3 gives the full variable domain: EPEVTQTPSHQVTQMGQEVILRCVPISNHLYFYWYRQILGQKVEFLVSFYNNEISEKSEIFDDQFSVERPDGSNFTLKIRSTKLEDSAMYFCASRPLNNQPQHFGDGTRLSIL.

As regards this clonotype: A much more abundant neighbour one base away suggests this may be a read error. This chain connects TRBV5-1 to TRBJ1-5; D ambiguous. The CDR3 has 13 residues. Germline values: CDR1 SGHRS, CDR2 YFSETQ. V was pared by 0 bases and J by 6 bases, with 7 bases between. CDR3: CASSLGPGQPQHF. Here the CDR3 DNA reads TGCGCCAGCAGCTTGGGTCCGGGTCAGCCCCAGCATTTT.

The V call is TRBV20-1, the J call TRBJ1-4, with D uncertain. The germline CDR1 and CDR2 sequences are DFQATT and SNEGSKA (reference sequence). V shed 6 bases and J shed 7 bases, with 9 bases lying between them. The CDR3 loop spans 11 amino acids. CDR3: CSAPDGEKLFF. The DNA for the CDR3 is TGCAGTGCCCCAGACGGTGAAAAACTGTTTTTT.